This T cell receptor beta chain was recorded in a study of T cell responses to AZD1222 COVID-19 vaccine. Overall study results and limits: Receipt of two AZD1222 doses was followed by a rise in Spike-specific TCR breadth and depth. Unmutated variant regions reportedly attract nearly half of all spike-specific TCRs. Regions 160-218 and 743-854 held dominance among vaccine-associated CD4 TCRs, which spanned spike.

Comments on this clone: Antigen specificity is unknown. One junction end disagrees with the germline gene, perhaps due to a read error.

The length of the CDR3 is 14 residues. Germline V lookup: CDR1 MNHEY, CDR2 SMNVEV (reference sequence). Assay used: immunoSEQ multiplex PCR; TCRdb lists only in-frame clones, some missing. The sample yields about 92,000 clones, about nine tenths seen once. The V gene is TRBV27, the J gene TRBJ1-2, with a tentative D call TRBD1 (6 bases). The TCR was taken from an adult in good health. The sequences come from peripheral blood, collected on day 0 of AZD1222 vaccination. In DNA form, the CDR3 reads TGTGCCAGCAGTAAAGGGACACCTAACTATGGCTACACCTTT. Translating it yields CASSKGTPNYGYTF.